This TCR beta chain was profiled in a study of T cell changes during pregnancy in multiple sclerosis. Germline V CDR1 and CDR2: MNHNY, SVGAGI (reference sequence). This CDR3 has 16 residues. The V gene end was trimmed by 6 bases and the J gene end by 7 bases; junction bases not matched to a gene: 6. Clones were sequenced by immunoSEQ multiplex PCR, and TCRdb holds only the in-frame ones, with some missing. The sample includes tens of thousands of clones, under 95% of them seen just once. The receptor was derived from a female donor in good health, enrolled as a control in a pregnancy study. This rearrangement joins TRBV6-6 to TRBJ2-1; 16 nucleotides agree with TRBD2. This specimen consisted of peripheral blood, obtained in the third trimester of pregnancy. This CDR3 is CASSLGLAGGQNEQFF. The CDR3 nucleotides are TGTGCCAGCAGCCTGGGACTAGCGGGGGGGCAGAATGAGCAGTTCTTC.